This T cell receptor beta chain was sequenced during a study of shared clonotypes between healthy human individuals. Repertoires were generated with immunoSEQ multiplex PCR, while TCRdb's copy carries only in-frame clones and drops some. Here the sample spans about 2 million clones, about 95% being singletons. General study results and limits: Non-shared clonotypes had lower generation probabilities than clonotypes shared by all four sorted-subset donors.

In the case of this clone: The antigen is not known.

The sequence came from a man between 18 and 35 years old in good health. Sequencing was done on a sample of naive CD4+ T cells sorted from blood. The subset here: CD45RA+ positively selected.

CDR3 nucleotide sequence: TGTGCCAGCAGATGGGACCGGGCCACATATGGCTACACCTTC. This translates into CASRWDRATYGYTF. This chain joins TRBV5-5 and TRBJ1-2; D possibly corresponds to TRBD1 (5 bases). V was cut by 5 bases and J by 5 bases, with 16 bases left in between. Looked up from germline, CDR1 is SGHKS and CDR2 is YYEKEE (reference sequence). CDR3 length equals 14 residues.